This T cell receptor beta chain was profiled in a study of T cells expressing NK-cell markers. Study details: Sorted CD3+CD56+NKG2C+, CD3+CD56+NKG2C- and CD3+CD56-NKG2C+ T-cell subsets were beta-chain profiled. Eight donors were sequenced, of whom seven were HCMV-seropositive, while the remaining one was HCMV-seronegative.

Making the TCR beta cDNA relied on 5'RACE template switching with UMIs. For each CDR3 protein, TCRdb gives one entry from its re-call of the 5' RACE reads, without DNA. This table holds just under 150,000 distinct CDR3 sequences. This CDR3 region has 16 residues. Looked up from germline, CDR1 is LNHNV and CDR2 is YYDKDF (reference sequence). The sample was blood T cells: a sorted CD56 or NKG2C T cell subset, CD4+ or CD8+ T cells, or bulk PBMC T cells (not recorded which). This TCR came from a man aged 18 to 30 in good health. The J gene is TRBJ2-1, the V gene TRBV15; TCRdb names TRBD2, which stays unverified in the absence of DNA. This CDR3 is CATSNAREISLNEQFF. Complete variable domain (other parts from reference TRBV15 and TRBJ2-1): DAMVIQNPRYQVTQFGKPVTLSCSQTLNHNVMYWYQQKSSQAPKLLFHYYDKDFNNEADTPDNFQSRRPNTSFCFLDIRSPGLGDTAMYLCATSNAREISLNEQFFGPGTRLTVL.